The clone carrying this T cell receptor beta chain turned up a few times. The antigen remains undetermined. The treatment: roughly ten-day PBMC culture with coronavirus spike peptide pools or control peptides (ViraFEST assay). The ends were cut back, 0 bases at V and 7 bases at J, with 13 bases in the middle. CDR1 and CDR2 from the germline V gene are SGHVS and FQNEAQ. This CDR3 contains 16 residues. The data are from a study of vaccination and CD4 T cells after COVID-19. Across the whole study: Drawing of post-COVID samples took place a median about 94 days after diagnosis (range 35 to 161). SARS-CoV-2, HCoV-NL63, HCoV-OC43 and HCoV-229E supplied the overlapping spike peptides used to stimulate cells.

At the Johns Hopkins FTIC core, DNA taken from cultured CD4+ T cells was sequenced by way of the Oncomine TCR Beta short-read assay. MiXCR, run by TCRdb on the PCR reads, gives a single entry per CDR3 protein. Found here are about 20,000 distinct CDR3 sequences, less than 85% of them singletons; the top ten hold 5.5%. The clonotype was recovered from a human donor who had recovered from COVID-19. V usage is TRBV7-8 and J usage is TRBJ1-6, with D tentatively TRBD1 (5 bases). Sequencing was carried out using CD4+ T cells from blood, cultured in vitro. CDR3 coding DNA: TGTGCCAGCAGCTTAGCGTCCCTCGGGGACAATTCACCCCTCCACTTT. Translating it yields CASSLASLGDNSPLHF.